This T cell receptor beta chain comes out of a study of shared clonotypes between healthy human individuals. V was clipped by 5 bases and J by 0 bases; unmatched bases: 15. CDR1 and CDR2 from the germline V gene are SGDLS and YYNGEE. CDR3 length equals 19 residues. The repertoire was sequenced with immunoSEQ multiplex PCR; TCRdb's copy has only in-frame clones and lacks some. The table lists about 2.4 million clones, over 85% of them singletons. In its sample, this clone was seen once. Specimen: naive CD4+ T cells from PBMCs. Subset noted: CD45RA+ positively selected. The sequence was obtained from a man between 18 and 35 years old in good health. Some clones in this sample may be carry-over from other donors' samples. The chain employs TRBV9 and TRBJ2-3, with 10 bases matching TRBD2. Here the CDR3 DNA reads TGTGCCAGCAGAGATCGGGAGCGGGAGGGTTTATTTAGCACAGATACGCAGTATTTT. Amino acids: CASRDREREGLFSTDTQYF.